This is a list of T cell receptor beta chains from one sample in a study of STAT5B mutations in CD4+ large granular lymphocyte leukemia. Profiling relied on immunoSEQ multiplex PCR, and the TCRdb table lists in-frame clones only, not all of them. The data hold 30,000 to 35,000 clones, with 76% observed a single time. Material for sequencing was CD4+ T cells from blood buffy coats. The receptors come from a human donor in good health. Both conserved end residues are part of each CDR3. The order of the fields is D gene, clone size, V gene, J gene, CDR3 protein, CDR3 DNA. D genes are given only for firm matches. Rows give clone size only sometimes, using once, few, many, or a class for an expanded clone.

D gene: TRBD1
clone size: -
V gene: TRBV5-6
J gene: TRBJ1-4
CDR3 protein: CASSFGQGYDEKLFF
CDR3 DNA: TGTGCCAGCAGCTTCGGACAGGGGTATGATGAAAAACTGTTTTTT

D gene: -
clone size: -
V gene: TRBV5-1
J gene: TRBJ2-1
CDR3 protein: CASSSPGRGNEQFF
CDR3 DNA: TGCGCCAGCAGCTCCCCCGGGAGAGGTAATGAGCAGTTCTTC

D gene: TRBD1
clone size: -
V gene: TRBV19
J gene: TRBJ1-5
CDR3 protein: CASRRDRDSNQPQHF
CDR3 DNA: TGTGCCAGTAGGCGGGACAGGGACAGCAATCAGCCCCAGCATTTT

D gene: TRBD2
clone size: -
V gene: TRBV5-4
J gene: TRBJ2-2
CDR3 protein: CASSFLLAGGRVSGELFF
CDR3 DNA: TGTGCCAGCAGCTTCTTACTAGCGGGAGGACGTGTTAGCGGGGAGCTGTTTTTT

D gene: TRBD1
clone size: -
V gene: TRBV18
J gene: TRBJ2-5
CDR3 protein: CASSRGQEQETQYF
CDR3 DNA: TGTGCCAGCTCACGGGGACAGGAGCAAGAGACCCAGTACTTC

D gene: -
clone size: -
V gene: TRBV20-1
J gene: TRBJ1-5
CDR3 protein: CSAQSGQPQHF
CDR3 DNA: TGCAGTGCCCAGAGCGGTCAGCCCCAGCATTTT

D gene: -
clone size: -
V gene: TRBV9
J gene: TRBJ2-5
CDR3 protein: CASSVSSTTETQYF
CDR3 DNA: TGTGCCAGCAGCGTTTCGTCAACTACAGAGACCCAGTACTTC

D gene: -
clone size: -
V gene: TRBV5-5
J gene: TRBJ1-2
CDR3 protein: CASSSEQTPGYGYTF
CDR3 DNA: TGTGCCAGCAGCAGCGAACAGACCCCTGGCTATGGCTACACCTTC

D gene: -
clone size: -
V gene: TRBV6-1
J gene: TRBJ2-3
CDR3 protein: CASSEAPGRTSTDTQYF
CDR3 DNA: TGTGCCAGCAGTGAGGCCCCGGGACGGACTAGCACAGATACGCAGTATTTT

D gene: -
clone size: -
V gene: TRBV5-4
J gene: TRBJ2-5
CDR3 protein: CASSPARTQQETQYF
CDR3 DNA: TGTGCCAGCAGCCCGGCCCGGACACAACAAGAGACCCAGTACTTC

D gene: -
clone size: -
V gene: TRBV19
J gene: TRBJ2-1
CDR3 protein: CASSSGRAAGSSYNEQFF
CDR3 DNA: TGTGCCAGTAGTTCCGGCCGGGCCGCCGGCAGCTCCTACAATGAGCAGTTCTTC

D gene: -
clone size: -
V gene: TRBV5-6
J gene: TRBJ1-2
CDR3 protein: CASSFEHNYGYTF
CDR3 DNA: TGTGCCAGCAGCTTCGAGCATAACTATGGCTACACCTTC

D gene: -
clone size: -
V gene: TRBV4-1
J gene: TRBJ1-1
CDR3 protein: CASSQDLLNTEAFF
CDR3 DNA: TGCGCCAGCAGCCAAGATCTCCTGAACACTGAAGCTTTCTTT

D gene: TRBD2
clone size: -
V gene: TRBV5-4
J gene: TRBJ2-3
CDR3 protein: CASSLEGLATDTQYF
CDR3 DNA: TGTGCCAGCAGCTTGGAGGGACTAGCAACAGATACGCAGTATTTT

D gene: -
clone size: -
V gene: TRBV18
J gene: TRBJ2-3
CDR3 protein: CASSPLDERDTQYF
CDR3 DNA: TGTGCCAGCTCACCACTTGACGAGCGAGATACGCAGTATTTT

D gene: TRBD1
clone size: -
V gene: TRBV28
J gene: TRBJ1-1
CDR3 protein: CASSTRTGEAFF
CDR3 DNA: TGTGCCAGCAGTACACGGACAGGGGAAGCTTTCTTT

D gene: -
clone size: -
V gene: TRBV18
J gene: TRBJ1-1
CDR3 protein: CASSPTGPNTEAFF
CDR3 DNA: TGTGCCAGCTCACCAACGGGGCCGAACACTGAAGCTTTCTTT

D gene: TRBD2
clone size: -
V gene: TRBV7-6
J gene: TRBJ2-5
CDR3 protein: CASSLGAGRWGETQYF
CDR3 DNA: TGTGCCAGCAGCTTAGGGGCCGGGAGGTGGGGAGAGACCCAGTACTTC

D gene: TRBD1
clone size: -
V gene: TRBV25-1
J gene: TRBJ2-1
CDR3 protein: CASSSWDRGNEQFF
CDR3 DNA: TGTGCCAGCAGTAGTTGGGACAGGGGCAATGAGCAGTTCTTC

D gene: TRBD2
clone size: -
V gene: TRBV2
J gene: TRBJ2-1
CDR3 protein: CASRELAGDYNEQFF
CDR3 DNA: TGTGCCAGCAGGGAACTAGCGGGAGACTACAATGAGCAGTTCTTC

D gene: TRBD1
clone size: -
V gene: TRBV5-6
J gene: TRBJ1-5
CDR3 protein: CASSLGQGVNQPQHF
CDR3 DNA: TGTGCCAGCAGCTTGGGACAGGGGGTCAATCAGCCCCAGCATTTT

D gene: -
clone size: -
V gene: TRBV5-6
J gene: TRBJ1-2
CDR3 protein: CASSLRFAQQVLIEGYTF
CDR3 DNA: TGTGCCAGCAGCTTGAGGTTTGCCCAGCAGGTCCTGATTGAGGGCTACACCTTC

D gene: TRBD1
clone size: -
V gene: TRBV5-1
J gene: TRBJ1-4
CDR3 protein: CASSWTGEANEKLFF
CDR3 DNA: TGCGCCAGCAGCTGGACAGGGGAGGCTAATGAAAAACTGTTTTTT

D gene: TRBD1
clone size: -
V gene: TRBV2
J gene: TRBJ2-7
CDR3 protein: CASRGDSSYEQYF
CDR3 DNA: TGTGCCAGCAGGGGGGACAGCTCCTACGAGCAGTACTTC

D gene: -
clone size: -
V gene: TRBV7-9
J gene: TRBJ2-5
CDR3 protein: CASSEPSGKETQYF
CDR3 DNA: TGTGCCAGCAGCGAACCCTCGGGAAAAGAGACCCAGTACTTC

D gene: -
clone size: -
V gene: TRBV19
J gene: TRBJ1-5
CDR3 protein: CASSTNPPDSNQPQHF
CDR3 DNA: TGTGCCAGTAGTACTAACCCTCCGGATAGCAATCAGCCCCAGCATTTT

D gene: TRBD1
clone size: -
V gene: TRBV7-6
J gene: TRBJ1-2
CDR3 protein: CASSLSGQAGGYTF
CDR3 DNA: TGTGCCAGCAGCTTATCCGGACAGGCTGGTGGCTACACCTTC

D gene: -
clone size: once
V gene: TRBV7-2
J gene: TRBJ2-5
CDR3 protein: CASSPQGGQETQYF
CDR3 DNA: TGTGCCAGCAGCCCCCAAGGGGGACAAGAGACCCAGTACTTC

D gene: -
clone size: once
V gene: TRBV21-1
J gene: TRBJ2-1
CDR3 protein: CASSRTVGASGYNEQFF
CDR3 DNA: TGTGCCAGCAGCCGGACAGTCGGAGCTAGCGGGTACAATGAGCAGTTCTTC

D gene: TRBD1
clone size: -
V gene: TRBV4-1
J gene: TRBJ1-2
CDR3 protein: CASKLQGDVYGYTF
CDR3 DNA: TGCGCCAGCAAACTACAGGGGGACGTCTATGGCTACACCTTC

D gene: -
clone size: few
V gene: TRBV6-1
J gene: TRBJ2-7
CDR3 protein: CASTPRGLDSYEQYF
CDR3 DNA: TGTGCCAGCACTCCTCGGGGGCTGGATTCCTACGAGCAGTACTTC